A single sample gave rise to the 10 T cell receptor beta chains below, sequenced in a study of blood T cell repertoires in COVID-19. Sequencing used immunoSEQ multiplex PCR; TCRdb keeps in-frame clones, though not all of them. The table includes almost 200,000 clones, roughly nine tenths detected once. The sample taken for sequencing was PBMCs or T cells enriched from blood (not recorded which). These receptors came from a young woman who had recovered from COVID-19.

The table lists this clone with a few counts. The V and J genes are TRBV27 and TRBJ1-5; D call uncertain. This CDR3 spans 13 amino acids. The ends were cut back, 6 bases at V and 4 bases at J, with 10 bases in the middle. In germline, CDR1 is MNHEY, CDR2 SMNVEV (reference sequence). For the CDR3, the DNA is TGTGCCAGCAGACCCCCCGGGAATCAGCCCCAGCATTTT. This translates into CASRPPGNQPQHF.

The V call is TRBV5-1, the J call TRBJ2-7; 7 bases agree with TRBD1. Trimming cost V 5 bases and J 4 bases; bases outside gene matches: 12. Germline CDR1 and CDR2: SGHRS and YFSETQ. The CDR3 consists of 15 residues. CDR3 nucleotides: TGCGCCAGCAGACGGGTTGGGGACAGTTCTTACGAGCAGTACTTC. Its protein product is CASRRVGDSSYEQYF.

The CDR3 coding sequence is TGTGCCAGCAGTGAGGGACAGGGGGCGTTAGGGGAGCTGTTTTTT. Residues: CASSEGQGALGELFF. The rearrangement uses TRBV6-1 and TRBJ2-2; 12 bases agree with TRBD1. The CDR3 spans 15 residues. Germline V gene lookup returns CDR1 MNHNS and CDR2 SASEGT. The ends lost 3 bases at V and 8 bases at J; junction bases unmatched: 4.

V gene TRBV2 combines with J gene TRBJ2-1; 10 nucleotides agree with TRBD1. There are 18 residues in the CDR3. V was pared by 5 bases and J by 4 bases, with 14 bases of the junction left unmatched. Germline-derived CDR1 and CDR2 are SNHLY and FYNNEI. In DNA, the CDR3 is TGTGCCAGCAGTCGCGGAGTTTTCGACAGGGGGCGGTACAATGAGCAGTTCTTC. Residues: CASSRGVFDRGRYNEQFF.

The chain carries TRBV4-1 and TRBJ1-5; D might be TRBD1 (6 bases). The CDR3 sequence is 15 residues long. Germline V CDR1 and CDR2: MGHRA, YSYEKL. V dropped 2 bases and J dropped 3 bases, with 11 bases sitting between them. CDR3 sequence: CASSQLTGNNQPQHF. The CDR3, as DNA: TGCGCCAGCAGCCAACTGACAGGTAACAATCAGCCCCAGCATTTT.

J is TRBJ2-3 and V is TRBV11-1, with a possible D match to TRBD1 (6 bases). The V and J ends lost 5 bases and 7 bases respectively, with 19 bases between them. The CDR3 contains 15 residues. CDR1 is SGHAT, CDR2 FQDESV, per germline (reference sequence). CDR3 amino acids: CASSQNQGIAHTQYF. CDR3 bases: TGTGCCAGCAGCCAAAATCAGGGGATCGCACATACGCAGTATTTT.

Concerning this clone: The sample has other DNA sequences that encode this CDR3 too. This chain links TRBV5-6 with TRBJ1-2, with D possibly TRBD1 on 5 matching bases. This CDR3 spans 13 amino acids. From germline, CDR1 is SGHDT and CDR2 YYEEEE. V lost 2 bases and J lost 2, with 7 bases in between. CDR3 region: CASSFPGNYGYTF. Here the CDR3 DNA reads TGTGCCAGCAGCTTTCCAGGGAACTATGGCTACACCTTC. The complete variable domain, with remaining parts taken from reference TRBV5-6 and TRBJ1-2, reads DAGVTQSPTHLIKTRGQQVTLRCSPKSGHDTVSWYQQALGQGPQFIFQYYEEEERQRGNFPDRFSGHQFPNYSSELNVNALLLGDSALYLCASSFPGNYGYTFGSGTRLTVV.

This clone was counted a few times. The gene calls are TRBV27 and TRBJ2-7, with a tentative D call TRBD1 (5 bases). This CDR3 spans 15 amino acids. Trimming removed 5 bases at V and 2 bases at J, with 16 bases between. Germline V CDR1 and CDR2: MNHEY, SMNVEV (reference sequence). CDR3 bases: TGTGCCAGCAGTCCCGCCCCCCCGACAGCCTACGAGCAGTACTTC. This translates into CASSPAPPTAYEQYF.

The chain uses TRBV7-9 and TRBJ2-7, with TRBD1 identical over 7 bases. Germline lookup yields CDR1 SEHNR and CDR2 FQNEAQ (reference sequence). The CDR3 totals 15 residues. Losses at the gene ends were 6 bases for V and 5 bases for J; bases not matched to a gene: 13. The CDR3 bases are TGTGCCAGCAGTATCCCCGGGACAGAAGTCCACGAGCAGTACTTC. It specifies CASSIPGTEVHEQYF.

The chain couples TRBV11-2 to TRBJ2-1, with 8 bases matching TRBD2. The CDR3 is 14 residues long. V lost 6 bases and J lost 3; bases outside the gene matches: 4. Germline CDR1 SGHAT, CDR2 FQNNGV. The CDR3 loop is CASRPGGGYNEQFF. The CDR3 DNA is TGTGCCAGCAGGCCCGGGGGGGGCTACAATGAGCAGTTCTTC.